This T cell receptor (beta chain) was captured by sequencing in a study of blood T cell repertoires in COVID-19. At the level of the study: PBMCs, B-cell-depleted T cells, or T cells provided the cDNA or gDNA that made up the material.

The germline gives CDR1 SQVTM, CDR2 ANQGSEA. The V end lost 8 bases, the J end lost 4 bases, and 11 bases lay between the germline ends. The CDR3 has 11 residues. TCRdb keeps only in-frame clones here, not all; method: immunoSEQ multiplex PCR. The repertoire has roughly 12,000 clones, 73% of them found once; the top ten carry 30%. The sequenced material came from peripheral blood. This rearrangement joins TRBV29-1 to TRBJ1-2; TRBD1 might be the D (5 bases). This receptor was identified in a human donor in a cohort sampled during active COVID-19. The CDR3 protein is CSLQASYGYTF. In DNA, the CDR3 is TGCAGCCTACAGGCCTCCTATGGCTACACCTTC.